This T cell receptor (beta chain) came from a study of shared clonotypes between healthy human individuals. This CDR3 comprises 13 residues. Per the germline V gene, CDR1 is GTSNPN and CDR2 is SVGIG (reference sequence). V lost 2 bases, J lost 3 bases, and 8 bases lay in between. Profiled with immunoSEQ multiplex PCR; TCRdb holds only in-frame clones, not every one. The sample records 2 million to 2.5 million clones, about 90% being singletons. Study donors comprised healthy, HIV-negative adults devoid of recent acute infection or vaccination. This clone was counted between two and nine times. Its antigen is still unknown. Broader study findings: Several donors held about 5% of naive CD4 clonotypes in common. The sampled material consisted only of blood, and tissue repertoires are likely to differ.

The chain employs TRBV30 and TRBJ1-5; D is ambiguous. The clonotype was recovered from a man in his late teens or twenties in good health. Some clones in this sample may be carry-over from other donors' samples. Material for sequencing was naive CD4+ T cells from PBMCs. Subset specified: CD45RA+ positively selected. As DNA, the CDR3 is TGTGCCTGGAGTAAAGGGATCAATCAGCCCCAGCATTTT. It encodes CAWSKGINQPQHF.